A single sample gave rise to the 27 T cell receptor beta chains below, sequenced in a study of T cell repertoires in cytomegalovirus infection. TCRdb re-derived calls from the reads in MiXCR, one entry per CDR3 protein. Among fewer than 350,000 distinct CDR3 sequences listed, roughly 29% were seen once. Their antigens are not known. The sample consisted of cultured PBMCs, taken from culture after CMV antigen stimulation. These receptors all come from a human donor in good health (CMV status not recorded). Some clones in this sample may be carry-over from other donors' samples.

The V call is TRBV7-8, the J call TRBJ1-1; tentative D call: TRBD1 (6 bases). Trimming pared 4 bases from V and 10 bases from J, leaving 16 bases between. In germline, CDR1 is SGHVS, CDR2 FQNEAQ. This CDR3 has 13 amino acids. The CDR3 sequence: CASSSTVGGLAFF. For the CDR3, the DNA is TGTGCCAGCAGCTCCACGGTCGGGGGGCTAGCTTTCTTT.

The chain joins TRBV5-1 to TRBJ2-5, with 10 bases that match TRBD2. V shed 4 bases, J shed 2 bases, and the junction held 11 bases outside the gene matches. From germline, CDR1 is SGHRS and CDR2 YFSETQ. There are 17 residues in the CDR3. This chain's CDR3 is CASSALGAGGFQETQYF. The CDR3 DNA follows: TGCGCCAGCAGCGCGCTTGGAGCGGGAGGGTTTCAAGAGACCCAGTACTTC.

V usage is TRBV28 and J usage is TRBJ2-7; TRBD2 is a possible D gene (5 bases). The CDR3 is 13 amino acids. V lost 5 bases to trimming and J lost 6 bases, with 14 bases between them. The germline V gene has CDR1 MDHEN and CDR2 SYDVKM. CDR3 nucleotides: TGTGCCAGCAGTGTCGGCGCCCGGGGCGAGCAGTACTTC. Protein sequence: CASSVGARGEQYF.

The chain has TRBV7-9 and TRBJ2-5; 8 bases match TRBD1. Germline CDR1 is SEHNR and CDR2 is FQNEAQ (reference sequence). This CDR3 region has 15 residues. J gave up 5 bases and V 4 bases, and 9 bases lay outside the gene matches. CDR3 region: CASSSDRGNGETQYF. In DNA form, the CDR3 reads TGTGCCAGCAGCTCCGACAGGGGCAACGGCGAGACCCAGTACTTC.

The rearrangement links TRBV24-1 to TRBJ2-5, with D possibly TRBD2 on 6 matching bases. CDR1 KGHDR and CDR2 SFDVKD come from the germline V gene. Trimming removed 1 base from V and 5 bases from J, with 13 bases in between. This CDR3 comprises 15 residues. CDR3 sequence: CATSDLGRGRETQYF. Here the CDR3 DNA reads TGTGCCACCAGTGATTTAGGCCGAGGGAGGGAGACCCAGTACTTC.

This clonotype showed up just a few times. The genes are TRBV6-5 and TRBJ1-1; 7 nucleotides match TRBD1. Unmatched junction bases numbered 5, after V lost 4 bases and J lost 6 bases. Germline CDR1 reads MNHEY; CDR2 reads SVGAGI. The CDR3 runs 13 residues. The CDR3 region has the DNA TGTGCCAGCAGTTTCCCAGGACAGGCTGAAGCTTTCTTT. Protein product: CASSFPGQAEAFF.

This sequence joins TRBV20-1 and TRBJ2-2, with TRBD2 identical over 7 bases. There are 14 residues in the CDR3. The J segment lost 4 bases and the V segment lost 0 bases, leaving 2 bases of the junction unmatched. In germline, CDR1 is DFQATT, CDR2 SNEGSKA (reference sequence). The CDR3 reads CSARDPGGTGELFF. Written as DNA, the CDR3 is TGCAGTGCTAGAGACCCGGGGGGCACCGGGGAGCTGTTTTTT.

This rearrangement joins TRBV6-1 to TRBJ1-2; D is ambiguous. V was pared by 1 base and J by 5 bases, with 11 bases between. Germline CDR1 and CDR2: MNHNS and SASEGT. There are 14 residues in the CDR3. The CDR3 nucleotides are TGTGCCAGCAGTGAAGGACAAGGAAAGTATGGCTACACCTTC. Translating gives CASSEGQGKYGYTF.

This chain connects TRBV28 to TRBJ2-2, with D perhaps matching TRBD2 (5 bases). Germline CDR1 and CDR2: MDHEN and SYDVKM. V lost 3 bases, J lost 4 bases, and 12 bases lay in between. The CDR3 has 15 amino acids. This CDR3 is CASSFDGLSTGELFF. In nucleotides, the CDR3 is TGTGCCAGCAGTTTTGACGGACTGAGCACCGGGGAGCTGTTTTTT.

CDR3 in DNA: TGTGCCAGCAGCCCCCAGGATGGAAACACTGAAGCTTTCTTT. It encodes CASSPQDGNTEAFF. The V gene is TRBV7-2, the J gene TRBJ1-1, with D unclear. CDR1 is SGHTA, CDR2 FQGNSA, per germline. The V gene lost 5 bases and the J gene lost 2 bases, with 12 bases spanning the gap. There are 14 residues in the CDR3.

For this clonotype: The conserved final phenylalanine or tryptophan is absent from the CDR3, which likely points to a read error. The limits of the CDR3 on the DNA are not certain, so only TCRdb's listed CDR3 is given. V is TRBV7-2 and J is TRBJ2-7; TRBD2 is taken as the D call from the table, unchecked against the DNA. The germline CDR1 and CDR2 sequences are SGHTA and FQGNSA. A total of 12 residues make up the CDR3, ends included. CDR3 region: CASSFPAGDLFI.

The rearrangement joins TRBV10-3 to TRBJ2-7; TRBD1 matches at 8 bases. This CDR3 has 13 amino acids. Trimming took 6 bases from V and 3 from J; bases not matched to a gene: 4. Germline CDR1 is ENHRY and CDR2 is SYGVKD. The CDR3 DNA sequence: TGTGCCATCAGCTGGACAGGGATCTACGAGCAGTACTTC. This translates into CAISWTGIYEQYF.

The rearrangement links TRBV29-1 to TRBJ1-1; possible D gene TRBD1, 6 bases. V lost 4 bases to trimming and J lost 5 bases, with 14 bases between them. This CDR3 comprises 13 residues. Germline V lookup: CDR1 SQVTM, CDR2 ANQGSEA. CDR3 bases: TGCAGCGTTGTAAGGGGGGCGCGTACTGAAGCTTTCTTT. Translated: CSVVRGARTEAFF.

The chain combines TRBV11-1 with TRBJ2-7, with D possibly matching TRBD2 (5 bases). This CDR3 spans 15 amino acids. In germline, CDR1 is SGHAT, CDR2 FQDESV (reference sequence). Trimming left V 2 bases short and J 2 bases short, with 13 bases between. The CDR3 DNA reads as TGTGCCAGCAGCTTACGATTGGCTAGCACCTACGAGCAGTACTTC. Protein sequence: CASSLRLASTYEQYF.

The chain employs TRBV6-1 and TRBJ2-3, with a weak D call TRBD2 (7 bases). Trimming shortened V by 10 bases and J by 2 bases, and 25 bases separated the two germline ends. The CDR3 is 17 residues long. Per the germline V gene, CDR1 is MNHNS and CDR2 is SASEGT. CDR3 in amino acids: CATRGARQAVDTDTQYF. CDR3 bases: TGTGCCACCCGGGGGGCTCGCCAAGCGGTCGACACAGATACGCAGTATTTT.

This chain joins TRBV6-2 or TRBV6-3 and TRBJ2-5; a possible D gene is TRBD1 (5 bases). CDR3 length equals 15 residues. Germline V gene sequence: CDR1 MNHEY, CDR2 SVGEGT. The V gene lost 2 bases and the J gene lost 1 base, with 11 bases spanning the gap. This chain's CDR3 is CASSYAFQGQETQYF. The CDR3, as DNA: TGTGCCAGCAGTTACGCCTTCCAGGGCCAAGAGACCCAGTACTTC.

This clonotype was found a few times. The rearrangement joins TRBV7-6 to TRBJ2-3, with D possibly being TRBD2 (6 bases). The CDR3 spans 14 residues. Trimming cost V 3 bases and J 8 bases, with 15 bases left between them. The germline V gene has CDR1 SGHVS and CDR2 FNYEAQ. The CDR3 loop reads CASSLPGTVVTQYF. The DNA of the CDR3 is TGTGCCAGCAGCTTGCCCGGGACTGTTGTTACGCAGTATTTT.

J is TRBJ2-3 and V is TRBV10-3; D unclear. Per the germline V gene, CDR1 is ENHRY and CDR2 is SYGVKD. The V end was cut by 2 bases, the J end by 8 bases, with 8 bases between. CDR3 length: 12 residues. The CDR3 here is CAISERTSTQYF. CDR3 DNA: TGTGCCATCAGTGAGCGCACAAGTACGCAGTATTTT.

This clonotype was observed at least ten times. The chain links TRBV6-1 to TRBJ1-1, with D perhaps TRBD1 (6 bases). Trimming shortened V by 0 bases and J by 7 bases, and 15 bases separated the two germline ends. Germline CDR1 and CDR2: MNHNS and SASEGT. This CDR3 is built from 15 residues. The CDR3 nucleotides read TGTGCCAGCAGTGAAGCGTACGGGGGGCCGGGTGAAGCTTTCTTT. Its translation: CASSEAYGGPGEAFF.

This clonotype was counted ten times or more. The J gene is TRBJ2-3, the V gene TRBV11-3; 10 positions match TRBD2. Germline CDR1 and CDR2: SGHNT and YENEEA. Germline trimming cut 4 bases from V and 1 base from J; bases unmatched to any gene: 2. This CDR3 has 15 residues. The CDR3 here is CASSSLAGGTDTQYF. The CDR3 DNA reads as TGTGCCAGCAGCTCCCTAGCGGGGGGCACAGATACGCAGTATTTT.

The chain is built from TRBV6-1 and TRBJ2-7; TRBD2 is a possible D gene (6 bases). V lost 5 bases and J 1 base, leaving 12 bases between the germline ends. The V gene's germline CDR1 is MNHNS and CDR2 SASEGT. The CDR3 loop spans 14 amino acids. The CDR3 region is CASSKVAESYEQYF. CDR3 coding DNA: TGTGCCAGCAGTAAGGTAGCGGAGTCCTACGAGCAGTACTTC.

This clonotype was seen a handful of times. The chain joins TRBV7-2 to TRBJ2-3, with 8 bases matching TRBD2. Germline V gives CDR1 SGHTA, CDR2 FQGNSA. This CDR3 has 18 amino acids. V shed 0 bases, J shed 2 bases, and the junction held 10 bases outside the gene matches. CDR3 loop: CASSLAEVAGLNTDTQYF. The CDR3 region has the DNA TGTGCCAGCAGCTTAGCGGAGGTAGCGGGACTTAACACAGATACGCAGTATTTT.

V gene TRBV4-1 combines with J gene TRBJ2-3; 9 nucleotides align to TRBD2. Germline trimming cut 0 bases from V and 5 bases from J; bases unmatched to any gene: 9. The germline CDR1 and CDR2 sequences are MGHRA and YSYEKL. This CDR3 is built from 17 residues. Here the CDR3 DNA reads TGCGCCAGCAGCCAAGATCAGGGTAGCGGGAGCGGAGATACGCAGTATTTT. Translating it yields CASSQDQGSGSGDTQYF.

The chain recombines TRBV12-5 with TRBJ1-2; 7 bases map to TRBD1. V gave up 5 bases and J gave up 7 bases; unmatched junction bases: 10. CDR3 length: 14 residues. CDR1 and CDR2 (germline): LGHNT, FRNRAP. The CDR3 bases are TGTGCTAGTGGTCTCTCGACAGGGATGGGTGGCTACACCTTC. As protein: CASGLSTGMGGYTF.

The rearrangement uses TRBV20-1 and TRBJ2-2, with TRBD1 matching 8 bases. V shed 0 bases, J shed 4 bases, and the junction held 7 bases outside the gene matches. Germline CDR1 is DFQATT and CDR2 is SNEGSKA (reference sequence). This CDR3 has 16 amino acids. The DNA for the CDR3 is TGCAGTGCTAGAGATGGAGCAGGGGGCAGCACCGGGGAGCTGTTTTTT. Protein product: CSARDGAGGSTGELFF.

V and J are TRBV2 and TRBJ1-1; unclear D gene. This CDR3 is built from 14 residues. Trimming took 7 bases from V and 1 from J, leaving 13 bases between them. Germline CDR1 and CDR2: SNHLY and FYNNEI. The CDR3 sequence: CASTPIYSNTEAFF. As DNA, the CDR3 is TGTGCCAGCACCCCTATATATTCGAACACTGAAGCTTTCTTT. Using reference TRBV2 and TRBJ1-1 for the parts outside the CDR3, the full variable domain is EPEVTQTPSHQVTQMGQEVILRCVPISNHLYFYWYRQILGQKVEFLVSFYNNEISEKSEIFDDQFSVERPDGSNFTLKIRSTKLEDSAMYFCASTPIYSNTEAFFGQGTRLTVV.

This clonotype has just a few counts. This CDR3 reads CSVEDRAGVYNEQFF. The CDR3 DNA reads as TGCAGCGTTGAAGATAGGGCAGGGGTCTACAATGAGCAGTTCTTC. V and J are TRBV29-1 and TRBJ2-1, with TRBD1 as a possible D gene (6 bases). Per the germline V gene, CDR1 is SQVTM and CDR2 is ANQGSEA. This CDR3 spans 15 amino acids. Between the trimmed V and J ends, which lost 0 bases and 3 bases, there was a span of 12 bases.